This T cell receptor beta chain comes out of a study of shared clonotypes between healthy human individuals. The data were produced by immunoSEQ multiplex PCR, yet TCRdb's version contains in-frame clones alone and is incomplete. The sample yields over 2 million clones, roughly 94% seen once. This clone appeared once. The germline V gene has CDR1 SNHLY and CDR2 FYNNEI. The CDR3 length is 13 residues. Trimming shortened V by 5 bases and J by 3 bases, and 7 bases separated the two germline ends. The sequenced sample was naive CD4+ T cells sorted from blood. Noted subset: CD45RA+ positively selected. The sequence derives from a man between 18 and 35 years old in good health. The V gene is TRBV2, the J gene TRBJ2-2; D call uncertain. The CDR3 protein is CASSLIHTGELFF. The CDR3 coding sequence is TGTGCCAGCAGTCTCATACACACCGGGGAGCTGTTTTTT.